These 13 T cell receptor beta chains were all obtained from the same sample, sequenced in a study of T cells in Graves' hyperthyroidism and ophthalmopathy. TCR beta CDR3 sequences were amplified from RNA transcripts. In the first-round RT-PCR of the TCR CDR3, the HTBI primer set was used. TCRdb independently ran MiXCR on the multiplex PCR reads; one entry per CDR3 protein. The sample records roughly 300,000 distinct CDR3 sequences, around a sixth being singletons. Sequencing was performed on blood. These receptors came from a woman aged 45-65 years with Graves' hyperthyroidism.

This clonotype was observed at least ten times. The rearrangement uses TRBV28 and TRBJ2-1; either TRBD1 or TRBD2 may supply D (6 bases each). This CDR3 comprises 17 residues. The ends were cut back, 6 bases at V and 0 bases at J, with 18 bases in the middle. In germline, CDR1 is MDHEN, CDR2 SYDVKM. CDR3 sequence reads: CASSPPLGGSSYNEQFF. The CDR3 DNA sequence: TGTGCCAGCAGCCCCCCCTTAGGGGGGAGCTCCTACAATGAGCAGTTCTTC.

The gene calls are TRBV11-2 and TRBJ2-1; D is possibly TRBD1 or TRBD2 (6 bases each). CDR1 SGHAT and CDR2 FQNNGV come from the germline V gene. The CDR3 is 15 residues long. V was shortened by 2 bases and J by 8 bases, with 16 bases between the two germline ends. The CDR3 DNA reads TGTGCCAGCAGCTTACTCCGGGGGCAAGGGGATGAGCAGTTCTTC. Translated: CASSLLRGQGDEQFF.

Many counts were recorded for this clonotype. This sequence joins TRBV11-2 and TRBJ1-1; D remains ambiguous. CDR1 and CDR2 (germline): SGHAT, FQNNGV. The CDR3 contains 13 residues. The V end lost 4 bases, the J end lost 8 bases, and 14 bases lay between the germline ends. As DNA, the CDR3 is TGTGCCAGCAGCTCATATCAGGCGTCCGAAGCTTTCTTT. Translation gives CASSSYQASEAFF.

There are many counts of this clonotype. The chain uses TRBV27 and TRBJ2-7; 14 bases agree with TRBD2. Germline-derived CDR1 and CDR2 are MNHEY and SMNVEV (reference sequence). The CDR3 loop spans 16 amino acids. Trimming at V came to 8 bases and at J to 0 bases, leaving 6 bases not matched to a gene. The CDR3 region has the DNA TGTGCCAGCCGCCGACTAGCGGGAGGGAACTCCTACGAGCAGTACTTC. It translates to CASRRLAGGNSYEQYF.

This clonotype appeared many times. The V gene is TRBV5-1, the J gene TRBJ1-1; unclear D gene. Trimming took off 0 bases at V and 3 bases at J, with 12 bases between the two ends. The CDR3 is 15 amino acids. Germline CDR1 SGHRS, CDR2 YFSETQ. This chain's CDR3 is CASSLGGPSDTEAFF. For the CDR3, the DNA is TGCGCCAGCAGCTTGGGTGGGCCCTCCGACACTGAAGCTTTCTTT. Filled out from reference TRBV5-1 and TRBJ1-1, the complete variable domain reads KAGVTQTPRYLIKTRGQQVTLSCSPISGHRSVSWYQQTPGQGLQFLFEYFSETQRNKGNFPGRFSGRQFSNSRSEMNVSTLELGDSALYLCASSLGGPSDTEAFFGQGTRLTVV.

About this clonotype itself: This may stem from a read error, because a much larger clone lies one nucleotide away. CDR3 in amino acids: CASSYRTGYEQYV. The CDR3 DNA follows: TGTGCCAGCAGTTACAGGACAGGCTACGAGCAGTACGTC. The chain joins TRBV6-5 to TRBJ2-7; 7 nucleotides match TRBD1. V shed 2 bases, J shed 3 bases, and the junction held 1 base outside the gene matches. CDR3 length: 13 residues. In germline, CDR1 is MNHEY, CDR2 SVGAGI.

CDR3 region: CASSLGDTNSGNTIYF. The DNA of the CDR3 is TGCGCCAGCAGCTTGGGGGATACAAACTCTGGAAACACCATATATTTT. This chain links TRBV5-1 with TRBJ1-3; no firm D call. CDR1 and CDR2 from the germline V gene are SGHRS and YFSETQ. The germline V and J ends were trimmed by 0 bases and 0 bases, with 10 bases remaining between them. The length of the CDR3 is 16 residues.

The CDR3, as DNA: TGTGCCAGCAGCTTCCAGGGACTCTACAATGAGCAGTTCTTC. It encodes CASSFQGLYNEQFF. The J gene is TRBJ2-1, the V gene TRBV5-6, with a possible D match to TRBD2 (6 bases). Germline CDR1 is SGHDT and CDR2 is YYEEEE. CDR3 length: 14 residues. V lost 2 bases, J lost 3 bases, and 9 bases lay in between.

The table lists this clonotype with a few counts. The chain carries TRBV28 and TRBJ2-7; 7 bases align to TRBD2. Germline CDR1 reads MDHEN; CDR2 reads SYDVKM. The CDR3 is 14 residues long. After removal of 2 bases from V and 4 bases from J, the junction contained 5 bases not matched to a gene. CDR3 sequence: CASSLIEGGYEQYF. The CDR3 DNA sequence: TGTGCCAGCAGTTTAATCGAGGGAGGGTACGAGCAGTACTTC.

This clonotype has a handful of counts. The chain has TRBV20-1 and TRBJ2-1; 10 bases align to TRBD2. Germline V CDR1 and CDR2: DFQATT, SNEGSKA (reference sequence). The CDR3 spans 19 residues. Trimming removed 1 base from V and 9 bases from J; junction bases left unmatched: 21. The CDR3: CSARGASGRWTGIRIEQFF. The CDR3 DNA reads TGCAGTGCTAGAGGCGCTAGCGGGAGATGGACGGGCATCCGAATTGAGCAGTTCTTC.

This clonotype was counted a few times. The rearrangement links TRBV6-1 to TRBJ2-7; D is unclear. CDR1 and CDR2 from the germline V gene are MNHNS and SASEGT. The CDR3 is 13 residues long. V gave up 3 bases and J gave up 3 bases, with 9 bases separating them. The CDR3 region is CASSEESYYEQYV. CDR3 nucleotide sequence: TGTGCCAGCAGTGAGGAGAGCTACTACGAGCAGTACGTC.

This clonotype was seen repeatedly, ten times or more. The chain employs TRBV27 and TRBJ2-2, with 15 bases fitting TRBD2. Germline CDR1 MNHEY, CDR2 SMNVEV (reference sequence). V trimming: 5 bases; J trimming: 7 bases; junction bases outside the gene matches: 8. The CDR3 has 17 amino acids. CDR3: CASSGLAGGPGNGELFF. The CDR3 DNA reads as TGTGCCAGCAGTGGACTAGCGGGAGGGCCGGGAAACGGGGAGCTGTTTTTT.

A note on this clonotype: A much larger clone lies one base from this, so it may be a read error. The chain uses TRBV11-2 and TRBJ2-1, with TRBD1 identical over 8 bases. The CDR3 is 16 amino acids. The V gene end was trimmed by 2 bases and the J gene end by 6 bases; junction bases not matched to a gene: 9. Per germline, CDR1 SGHAT and CDR2 FQNNGV. CDR3 sequence reads: CASSLRTGLGCNEQFF. For the CDR3, the DNA is TGTGCCAGCAGCTTAAGGACAGGGCTTGGGTGCAATGAGCAGTTCTTC.